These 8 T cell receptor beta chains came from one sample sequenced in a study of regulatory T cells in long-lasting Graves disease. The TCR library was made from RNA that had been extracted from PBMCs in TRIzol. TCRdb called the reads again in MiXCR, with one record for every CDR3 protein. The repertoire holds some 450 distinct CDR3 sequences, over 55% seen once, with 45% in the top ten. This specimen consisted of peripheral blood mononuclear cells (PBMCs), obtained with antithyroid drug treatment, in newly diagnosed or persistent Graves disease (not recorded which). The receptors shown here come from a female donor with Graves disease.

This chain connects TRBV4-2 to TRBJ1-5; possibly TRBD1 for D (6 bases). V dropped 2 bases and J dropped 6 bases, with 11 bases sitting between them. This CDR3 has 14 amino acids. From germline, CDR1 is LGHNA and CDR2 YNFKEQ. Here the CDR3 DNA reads TGTGCCAGCAGCCAATCCCAGGGGTTTCAGCCCCAGCATTTT. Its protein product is CASSQSQGFQPQHF.

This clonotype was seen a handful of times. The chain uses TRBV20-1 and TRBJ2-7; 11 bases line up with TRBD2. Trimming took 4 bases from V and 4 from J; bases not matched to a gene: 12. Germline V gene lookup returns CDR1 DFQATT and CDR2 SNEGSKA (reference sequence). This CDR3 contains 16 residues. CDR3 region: CSAIPFSGRAEYEQYF. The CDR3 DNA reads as TGCAGTGCTATCCCCTTTAGCGGGAGGGCCGAGTACGAGCAGTACTTC.

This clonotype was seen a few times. CDR3 in amino acids: CASTPWELYEQYF. CDR3 in DNA: TGTGCCAGCACCCCCTGGGAACTATACGAGCAGTACTTC. The chain has TRBV6-2 or TRBV6-3 and TRBJ2-7; D ambiguous. Looked up from germline, CDR1 is MNHEY and CDR2 is SVGEGT. This CDR3 is 13 amino acids long. Trimming took 7 bases from V and 4 from J, leaving 14 bases between them.

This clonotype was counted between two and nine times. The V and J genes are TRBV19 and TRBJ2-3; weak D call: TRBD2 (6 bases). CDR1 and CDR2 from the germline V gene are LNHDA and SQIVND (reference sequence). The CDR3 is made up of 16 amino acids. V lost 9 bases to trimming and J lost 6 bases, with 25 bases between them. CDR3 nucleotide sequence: TGTGCCAGCTGCGAGCGATCCGGGACTTCCTCGGATACGCAGTATTTT. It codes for CASCERSGTSSDTQYF.

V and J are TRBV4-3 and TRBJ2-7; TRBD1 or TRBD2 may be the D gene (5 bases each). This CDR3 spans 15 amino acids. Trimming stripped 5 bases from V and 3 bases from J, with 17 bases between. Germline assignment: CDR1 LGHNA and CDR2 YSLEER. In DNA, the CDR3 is TGCGCCAGCAGCTCCCGTCGGGGCAGGAGCTACGAGCAGTACTTC. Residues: CASSSRRGRSYEQYF.

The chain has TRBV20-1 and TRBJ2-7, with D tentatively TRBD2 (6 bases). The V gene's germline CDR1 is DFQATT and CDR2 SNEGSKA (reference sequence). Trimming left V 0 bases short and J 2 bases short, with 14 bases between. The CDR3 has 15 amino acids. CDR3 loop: CSARDLREQTYEQYF. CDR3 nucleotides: TGCAGTGCTAGAGATCTGCGGGAACAGACCTACGAGCAGTACTTC.

CDR3 sequence: CASSPRRGGNTEAFF. As DNA, the CDR3 is TGTGCCAGTAGTCCCCGGCGAGGGGGGAACACTGAAGCTTTCTTT. J is TRBJ1-1 and V is TRBV19; D may be TRBD1 (6 bases). This CDR3 contains 15 residues. CDR1 is LNHDA and CDR2 is SQIVND in the germline V gene (reference sequence). V dropped 5 bases and J dropped 1 base, with 14 bases sitting between them.

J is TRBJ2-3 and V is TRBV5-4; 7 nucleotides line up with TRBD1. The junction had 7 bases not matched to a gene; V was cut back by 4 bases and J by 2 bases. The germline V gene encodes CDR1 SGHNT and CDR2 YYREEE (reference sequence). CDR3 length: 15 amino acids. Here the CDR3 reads CASSPAGTVTDTQYF. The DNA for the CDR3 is TGTGCCAGCAGCCCCGCTGGGACAGTCACAGATACGCAGTATTTT.